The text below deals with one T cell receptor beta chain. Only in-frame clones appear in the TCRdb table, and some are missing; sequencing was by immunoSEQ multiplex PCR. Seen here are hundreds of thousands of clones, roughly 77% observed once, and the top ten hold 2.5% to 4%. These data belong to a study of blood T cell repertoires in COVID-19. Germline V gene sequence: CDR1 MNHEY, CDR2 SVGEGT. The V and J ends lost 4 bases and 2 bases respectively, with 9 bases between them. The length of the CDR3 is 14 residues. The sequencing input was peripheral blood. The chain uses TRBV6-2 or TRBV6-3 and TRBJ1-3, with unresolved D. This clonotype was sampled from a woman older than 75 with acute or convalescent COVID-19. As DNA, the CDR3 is TGTGCCAGCAGTTGGCCAGATCCTGGAAACACCATATATTTT. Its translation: CASSWPDPGNTIYF.